Presented here are 20 T cell receptor beta chains from one specimen sequenced in a study of blood T cell repertoires in COVID-19. Some clones are missing from TCRdb's copy, which holds only in-frame ones; the method was immunoSEQ multiplex PCR. The sample has about 210,000 clones; around 91% are singletons. The sequenced sample consisted of peripheral blood. These receptors originate from a woman between 35 and 50 years old with acute or convalescent COVID-19.

V gene TRBV20-1 combines with J gene TRBJ1-2, with 8 bases aligning to TRBD1. This CDR3 is 11 amino acids long. Trimming at V came to 8 bases and at J to 4 bases, leaving 3 bases not matched to a gene. The V gene's germline CDR1 is DFQATT and CDR2 SNEGSKA (reference sequence). As DNA, the CDR3 is TGCAGTTTGGACAGGGCCTATGGCTACACCTTC. It is translated as CSLDRAYGYTF.

The rearrangement uses TRBV2 and TRBJ2-7; perhaps TRBD2 as D (6 bases). Trimming shortened V by 7 bases and J by 0 bases, and 13 bases separated the two germline ends. Looked up from germline, CDR1 is SNHLY and CDR2 is FYNNEI. This CDR3 region has 14 residues. CDR3 sequence reads: CASMRDRSSYEQYV. The DNA for the CDR3 is TGTGCCAGCATGCGGGACCGGAGCTCCTACGAGCAGTACGTC.

The chain links TRBV4-2 to TRBJ1-5; no clear D. The germline V and J ends were trimmed by 0 bases and 9 bases, with 9 bases remaining between them. The germline V gene has CDR1 LGHNA and CDR2 YNFKEQ. The CDR3 extends over 13 amino acids. CDR3 bases: TGTGCCAGCAGCCAAGATAGCCTAGGGCCCCAGCATTTT. Translating gives CASSQDSLGPQHF.

The chain carries TRBV19 and TRBJ1-5; D is perhaps TRBD1 (6 bases). The germline V gene has CDR1 LNHDA and CDR2 SQIVND (reference sequence). Trimming left V 1 base short and J 6 bases short, with 10 bases between. This CDR3 spans 14 amino acids. The CDR3: CASSIAGAGQPQHF. CDR3 DNA sequence: TGTGCCAGTAGTATAGCAGGGGCGGGTCAGCCCCAGCATTTT. The variable domain in full, completed from reference TRBV19 and TRBJ1-5, reads DGGITQSPKYLFRKEGQNVTLSCEQNLNHDAMYWYRQDPGQGLRLIYYSQIVNDFQKGDIAEGYSVSREKKESFPLTVTSAQKNPTAFYLCASSIAGAGQPQHFGDGTRLSIL.

The genes are TRBV7-8 and TRBJ1-2; perhaps TRBD1 as D (5 bases). This CDR3 has 15 amino acids. Germline V gives CDR1 SGHVS, CDR2 FQNEAQ. Trimming took off 2 bases at V and 7 bases at J, with 17 bases between the two ends. The CDR3 sequence is CASSLPPGGEGGYTF. CDR3 DNA: TGTGCCAGCAGCTTACCACCGGGAGGGGAGGGTGGCTACACCTTC. The full variable domain, completed using reference TRBV7-8 and TRBJ1-2, is GAGVSQSPRYKVAKRGQDVALRCDPISGHVSLFWYQQALGQGPEFLTYFQNEAQLDKSGLPSDRFFAERPEGSVSTLKIQRTQQEDSAVYLCASSLPPGGEGGYTFGSGTRLTVV.

This chain links TRBV5-4 with TRBJ2-1; TRBD2 matches 11 bases. Per germline, CDR1 SGHNT and CDR2 YYREEE (reference sequence). The CDR3 length is 20 residues. With 3 bases clipped from V and 9 bases from J, the junction kept 23 bases outside the gene matches. CDR3 coding DNA: TGTGCCAGCAGCTCCGTTCCTGGGATAGCGGGGGGGCTATCTAGAGGTGAGCAGTTCTTC. Translation: CASSSVPGIAGGLSRGEQFF.

The chain links TRBV29-1 to TRBJ2-3; 10 bases are a match to TRBD1. CDR3 size: 14 residues. The germline gives CDR1 SQVTM, CDR2 ANQGSEA. With V trimmed by 7 bases and J by 1 base, 5 bases remained unmatched. This CDR3 reads CSGTGTGGTDTQYF. Written as DNA, the CDR3 is TGCAGCGGGACGGGGACAGGGGGCACAGATACGCAGTATTTT.

This chain uses TRBV9 with TRBJ2-3; possible D gene TRBD1, 6 bases. The CDR3 sequence is 16 residues long. V was shortened by 0 bases and J by 2 bases, with 13 bases between the two germline ends. The V gene's germline CDR1 is SGDLS and CDR2 YYNGEE. CDR3 loop: CASSVGRQVITDTQYF. CDR3 DNA sequence: TGTGCCAGCAGCGTAGGGCGACAGGTGATCACAGATACGCAGTATTTT.

The chain carries TRBV7-8 and TRBJ1-1; D is ambiguous. This CDR3 contains 17 residues. Germline V lookup: CDR1 SGHVS, CDR2 FQNEAQ. The V end lost 3 bases, the J end lost 0 bases, and 17 bases lay between the germline ends. The CDR3 spells CASSLAVPGRMNTEAFF. The CDR3 DNA reads TGTGCCAGCAGCTTGGCTGTCCCCGGGAGGATGAACACTGAAGCTTTCTTT.

The chain employs TRBV21-1 and TRBJ2-1; the D call of TRBD2 is as the table states it, not checked on the DNA. TRBV21-1 is described as a pseudogene. The CDR3 is 18 amino acids. The CDR3 coding sequence is TGTGCCAGCAGCAAAGAGGGTATAGCGGGGGCGGACTACAATGAGCAGTTCTTC. Its protein product is CASSKEGIAGADYNEQFF.

The V call is TRBV4-2, the J call TRBJ2-4; 13 positions agree with TRBD2. V dropped 4 bases and J dropped 6; count of bases not matched to a gene: 9. The germline CDR1 and CDR2 sequences are LGHNA and YNFKEQ. The CDR3 has 17 amino acids. This CDR3 reads CASSPTSGGNRGNIQYF. DNA of the CDR3: TGTGCCAGCAGCCCGACTAGCGGGGGGAACCGAGGAAACATTCAGTACTTC.

The chain combines TRBV7-9 with TRBJ2-1; 9 nucleotides agree with TRBD2. V trimming: 3 bases; J trimming: 4 bases; junction bases outside the gene matches: 10. CDR3 length: 17 residues. Germline assignment: CDR1 SEHNR and CDR2 FQNEAQ (reference sequence). The DNA of the CDR3 is TGTGCCAGCAGCTTTCAGGGCGGGGGGGCCCGTTACAATGAGCAGTTCTTC. This gives the protein CASSFQGGGARYNEQFF. The variable domain in full, with the rest retrieved from reference TRBV7-9 and TRBJ2-1, is DTGVSQNPRHKITKRGQNVTFRCDPISEHNRLYWYRQTLGQGPEFLTYFQNEAQLEKSRLLSDRFSAERPKGSFSTLEIQRTEQGDSAMYLCASSFQGGGARYNEQFFGPGTRLTVL.

This chain links TRBV2 with TRBJ2-3; tentative D call: TRBD1 (5 bases). This CDR3 spans 16 amino acids. Germline V gene data show CDR1 as SNHLY and CDR2 as FYNNEI. V lost 4 bases and J 6 bases, leaving 20 bases between the germline ends. The CDR3 DNA follows: TGTGCCAGCAGTGTCCGTCGGGCAGGGATTTATGATACGCAGTATTTT. As protein: CASSVRRAGIYDTQYF.

This chain links TRBV3-1 (or the pseudogene TRBV3-2) with TRBJ2-3; 7 nucleotides line up with TRBD1. Germline V CDR1 and CDR2: LGHDT, YNNKEL (reference sequence). The ends lost 9 bases at V and 3 bases at J; junction bases unmatched: 9. The CDR3 spans 14 residues. The CDR3 DNA reads as TGTGCCAGTCAACCGGGACAGCTAACAGATACGCAGTATTTT. Protein: CASQPGQLTDTQYF.

V is TRBV19 and J is TRBJ1-2; 10 bases are shared with TRBD1. Per germline, CDR1 LNHDA and CDR2 SQIVND (reference sequence). This CDR3 has 14 residues. With V trimmed by 7 bases and J by 3 bases, 5 bases remained unmatched. The CDR3 region is CASTGTGVYYGYTF. The CDR3 coding sequence is TGTGCCAGTACCGGGACAGGGGTTTACTATGGCTACACCTTC.

The chain links TRBV5-8 to TRBJ1-1; D not certain. Germline CDR1 reads SGHTS; CDR2 reads YDEGEE. Trimming stripped 2 bases from V and 3 bases from J, with 17 bases between. The CDR3 covers 16 residues. The CDR3 nucleotides are TGTGCCAGCAGCTTCGATCTCCTGCGGGTGGACACTGAAGCTTTCTTT. Translated, it gives CASSFDLLRVDTEAFF.

The gene calls are TRBV27 and TRBJ1-2; no definite D call. Deletions cut 5 bases from V and 4 bases from J, with 14 bases between. Germline V gene lookup returns CDR1 MNHEY and CDR2 SMNVEV (reference sequence). This CDR3 is built from 14 residues. CDR3 sequence reads: CASSARRDGYGYTF. CDR3 in DNA: TGTGCCAGCAGTGCTCGGAGGGATGGCTATGGCTACACCTTC.

The genes are TRBV3-1 (or the pseudogene TRBV3-2) and TRBJ1-2, with 8 nucleotides matching TRBD1. Germline CDR1 LGHDT, CDR2 YNNKEL (reference sequence). The CDR3 has 15 amino acids. With V trimmed by 7 bases and J by 4 bases, 11 bases remained unmatched. This CDR3 is CASTIRSGQVYGYTF. The CDR3 nucleotides are TGTGCCAGCACCATCCGATCGGGACAGGTCTATGGCTACACCTTC.

The chain couples TRBV6-4 to TRBJ1-1, with TRBD1 matching over 9 bases. Germline V gene sequence: CDR1 MRHNA, CDR2 SNTAGT. V was clipped by 4 bases and J by 6 bases; unmatched bases: 3. The CDR3 has 13 amino acids. CDR3 DNA: TGTGCCAGCAGTGCCCGACAGGGGGCTGAAGCTTTCTTT. Translation: CASSARQGAEAFF.

The rearrangement uses TRBV29-1 and TRBJ2-1; 8 nucleotides match TRBD2. Germline values: CDR1 SQVTM, CDR2 ANQGSEA. The ends lost 7 bases at V and 0 bases at J; junction bases unmatched: 11. The CDR3 totals 16 residues. DNA for the CDR3: TGCAGCGCCGCTACCGGGGGGGAAAGCTCCTACAATGAGCAGTTCTTC. Protein: CSAATGGESSYNEQFF.